A single T cell receptor (beta chain) is shown here with its context. Its antigen specificity is not known. Base qualities were left out, and no much larger clone turns up one base away. Reads for this sample came from an Illumina HiSeq 1500. TCRdb trimmed the raw reads at Q25, called clones with MiXCR and kept productive beta chains. Rows are unified per CDR3 protein, each entry keeping the most common DNA and genes. The sample yields approximately 730,000 distinct CDR3 sequences; under 35% were counted once. The ten largest clones represent about an eighth of the sample. V has 1 base trimmed and J has 4 bases trimmed; junction bases matching no gene number 2. The CDR1 and CDR2 encoded by the germline V gene (reference sequence) are LNHDA and SQIVND. From the cysteine up to the phenylalanine, the CDR3 has a length of 16 residues. Of the read, only the CDR3 DNA is kept; its 48 bases are in frame from base 1.

This sample was taken from a study of T cell repertoires in cytomegalovirus infection (dated by TCRdb to about 2019). In the study overall: Peptide stimulations targeted recently identified HLA-C-restricted CMV epitopes, whose presentation resists viral immunomodulation, together with well-studied HLA-B-restricted epitopes. The HLA type of each donor mattered for the analysis, because public TCR beta signatures pointed to carriage of CMV infection along with the matching HLA type.

Findings and caveats that apply to the study as a whole: The ex vivo response was dominated by HLA-C-restricted CMV-specific TCR beta clonotypes, and the single most frequent clonotype in two of eight donors was supplied by these HLA-C-restricted clonotypes. In both this cohort and an independent roughly 350-donor cohort, the cumulative frequency of public TCR beta family members distinguished carriers of CMV infection plus the relevant HLA type.

The sample's treatment or condition label is to be understood as: in vitro stimulation with specific CMV peptide epitopes to enrich CMV-specific T cells. Recombination connected TRBV19 to TRBJ2-1, and 12 junctional nucleotides match TRBD2. The sequence was obtained from a human donor in good health (CMV status not recorded). Some clones in this sample may be carry-over from other donors' samples. The sample here was cultured CD8+ T cells from PBMCs, taken from culture after CMV antigen stimulation. The CDR3 amino acid sequence is: CASSIVGLAGYNEQFF. The sequenced DNA is TGTGCCAGTAGTATAGTAGGACTAGCGGGGTACAATGAGCAGTTCTTC.